These 11 T cell receptor beta chains were all obtained from the same sample, sequenced in a study of blood T cell repertoires in COVID-19. Only in-frame clones appear in the TCRdb table, and some are missing; sequencing was by immunoSEQ multiplex PCR. The repertoire includes around 100,000 clones, 88% of them detected once, and roughly 6% sits in the top ten. Sequencing was performed on peripheral blood. All receptors come from a woman aged 55 to 70 with acute or convalescent COVID-19.

The rearrangement uses TRBV19 and TRBJ2-7; TRBD2 aligns across 8 bases. The germline V gene encodes CDR1 LNHDA and CDR2 SQIVND (reference sequence). V shed 5 bases, J shed 12 bases, and the junction held 12 bases outside the gene matches. The CDR3 extends over 13 amino acids. DNA for the CDR3: TGTGCCAGTAGTCCCCCGATCGCGGGAGGCCGGTACGTC. Protein sequence: CASSPPIAGGRYV.

The chain uses TRBV6-6 and TRBJ1-2; 7 bases line up with TRBD1. The CDR3 sequence is 15 residues long. Germline V gene data show CDR1 as MNHNY and CDR2 as SVGAGI (reference sequence). After removal of 6 bases from V and 0 bases from J, the junction contained 7 bases not matched to a gene. The CDR3 nucleotides are TGTGCCAGCAGAGATACAGGGGAAGCTAACTATGGCTACACCTTC. This translates into CASRDTGEANYGYTF.

The chain's CDR3 is CASSPTVSSTDTQYF. The CDR3 DNA follows: TGTGCCAGCAGCCCGACAGTTTCTAGCACAGATACGCAGTATTTT. The chain couples TRBV5-4 to TRBJ2-3, with TRBD1 as a possible D gene (5 bases). CDR1 is SGHNT and CDR2 is YYREEE in the germline V gene (reference sequence). This CDR3 contains 15 residues. Trimming stripped 4 bases from V and 0 bases from J, with 12 bases between.

This clone was found once. The chain is built from TRBV18 and TRBJ1-2; 9 bases agree with TRBD1. Trimming at V came to 4 bases and at J to 2 bases, leaving 2 bases not matched to a gene. The CDR3 loop spans 14 amino acids. Looked up from germline, CDR1 is KGHSH and CDR2 is LQKENI. CDR3 sequence (DNA): TGTGCCAGCTCACTTGGGACAGGGAACTATGGCTACACCTTC. This codes for CASSLGTGNYGYTF.

The CDR3 DNA sequence: TGTGCCAGCAGTTCCGGACGGGGGGGGAGAACAGATACGCAGTATTTT. Protein: CASSSGRGGRTDTQYF. This rearrangement joins TRBV28 to TRBJ2-3; 8 positions agree with TRBD2. This CDR3 is 16 amino acids long. Germline CDR1 reads MDHEN; CDR2 reads SYDVKM. V trimming: 4 bases; J trimming: 3 bases; junction bases outside the gene matches: 9.

This CDR3 is CASSGDSLTDTQYF. The CDR3 DNA follows: TGTGCCAGCAGCGGTGACAGTCTCACAGATACGCAGTATTTT. The chain couples TRBV9 to TRBJ2-3; TRBD1 is a possible D gene (5 bases). This CDR3 spans 14 amino acids. Germline V gene lookup returns CDR1 SGDLS and CDR2 YYNGEE. V gave up 3 bases and J gave up 2 bases, with 10 bases separating them.

This clone was counted a few times. V usage is TRBV5-1 and J usage is TRBJ2-1; no definite D call. V shed 0 bases and J shed 6 bases, with 10 bases lying between them. In germline, CDR1 is SGHRS, CDR2 YFSETQ. This CDR3 region has 14 residues. The CDR3 DNA sequence: TGCGCCAGCAGCTTGGGTGGGCTGGTCAATGAGCAGTTCTTC. The encoded protein is CASSLGGLVNEQFF.

The gene calls are TRBV6-7 and TRBJ2-3; 12 bases fit TRBD2. TRBV6-7 is recorded as an ORF, its role being uncertain. V gave up 5 bases and J gave up 4 bases; unmatched junction bases: 1. The CDR3 spans 14 residues. CDR3 loop: CASSTSGRPDTQYF. DNA for the CDR3: TGTGCCAGCAGTACTAGCGGGAGGCCAGATACGCAGTATTTT.

This rearrangement joins TRBV6-2 or TRBV6-3 to TRBJ2-7; 11 bases are a match to TRBD2. The V and J ends lost 6 bases and 1 base, in that order; junction bases with no gene match: 5. The CDR3 runs 15 residues. Germline lookup yields CDR1 MNHEY and CDR2 SVGEGT. CDR3 in DNA: TGTGCCAGCAGGCCTGGACTAGCGGGTTCCTACGAGCAGTACGTC. Protein: CASRPGLAGSYEQYV.

The CDR3 sequence is CASCLAGPYEQYF. CDR3 sequence (DNA): TGTGCCAGTTGCCTGGCGGGACCCTACGAGCAGTACTTC. The rearrangement joins TRBV6-6 to TRBJ2-7; maybe TRBD2 (6 bases). CDR1 MNHNY and CDR2 SVGAGI come from the germline V gene (reference sequence). The CDR3 spans 13 residues. The V gene lost 9 bases and the J gene lost 2 bases, with 14 bases spanning the gap.

The rearrangement uses TRBV9 and TRBJ2-1, with 11 bases identical to TRBD2. Germline lookup yields CDR1 SGDLS and CDR2 YYNGEE. V gave up 1 base and J gave up 8 bases; unmatched junction bases: 5. The CDR3 loop spans 15 amino acids. CDR3 amino acids: CASSVRTGLADEQFF. The CDR3 nucleotides are TGTGCCAGCAGCGTACGAACGGGACTAGCGGATGAGCAGTTCTTC.